The sample holds a few counts of the clone carrying this TCR beta chain. This entry belongs to a study of cytomegalovirus exposure and HLA in healthy donors. V lost 0 bases and J 3 bases, leaving 13 bases between the germline ends. The CDR3 covers 15 residues. Germline lookup yields CDR1 SGHKS and CDR2 YYEKEE (reference sequence). Both 60 Vbeta primers and 13 Jbeta primers went into the PCR. The repertoire was sequenced with immunoSEQ multiplex PCR; TCRdb's copy has only in-frame clones and lacks some. The sample contains roughly 230,000 clones, roughly 91% of which appear only once. The chain carries TRBV5-5 and TRBJ2-7, with D perhaps matching TRBD1 (5 bases). The specimen was PBMCs. This clonotype originated in a girl aged 2-9 years in good health and CMV-seronegative. CDR3 residues: CASSLGQGRIYEQYF. Here the CDR3 DNA reads TGTGCCAGCAGCTTGGGGCAGGGTAGGATCTACGAGCAGTACTTC. The complete variable domain, with remaining parts taken from reference TRBV5-5 and TRBJ2-7, reads DAGVTQSPTHLIKTRGQQVTLRCSPISGHKSVSWYQQVLGQGPQFIFQYYEKEERGRGNFPDRFSARQFPNYSSELNVNALLLGDSALYLCASSLGQGRIYEQYFGPGTRLTVT.